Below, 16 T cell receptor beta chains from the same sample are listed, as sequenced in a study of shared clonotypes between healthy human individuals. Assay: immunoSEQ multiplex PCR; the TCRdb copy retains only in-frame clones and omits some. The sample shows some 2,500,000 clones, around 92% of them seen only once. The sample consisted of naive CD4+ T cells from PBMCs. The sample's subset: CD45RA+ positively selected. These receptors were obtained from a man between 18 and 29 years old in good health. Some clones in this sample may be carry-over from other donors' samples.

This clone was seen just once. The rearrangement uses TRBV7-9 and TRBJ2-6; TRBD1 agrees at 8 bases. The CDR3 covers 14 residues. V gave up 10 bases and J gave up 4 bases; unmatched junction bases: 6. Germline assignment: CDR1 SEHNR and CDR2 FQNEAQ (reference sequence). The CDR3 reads CATQGARGANVLTF. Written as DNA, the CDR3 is TGTGCCACGCAGGGGGCTAGAGGGGCCAACGTCCTGACTTTC.

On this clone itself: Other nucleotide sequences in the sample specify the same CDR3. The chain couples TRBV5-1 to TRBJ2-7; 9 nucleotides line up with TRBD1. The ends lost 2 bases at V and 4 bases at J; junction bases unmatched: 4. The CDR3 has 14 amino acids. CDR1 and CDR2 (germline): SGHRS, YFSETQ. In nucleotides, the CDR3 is TGCGCCAGCAGCTTTACGGACAGGGGTTACGAGCAGTACTTC. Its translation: CASSFTDRGYEQYF.

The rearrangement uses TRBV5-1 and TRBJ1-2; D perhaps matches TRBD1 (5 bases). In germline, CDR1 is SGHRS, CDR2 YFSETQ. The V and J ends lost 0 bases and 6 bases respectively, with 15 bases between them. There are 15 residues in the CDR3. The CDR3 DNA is TGCGCCAGCAGCTTGGTGGGCGAGCCCAGGGATGGCTACACCTTC. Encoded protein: CASSLVGEPRDGYTF.

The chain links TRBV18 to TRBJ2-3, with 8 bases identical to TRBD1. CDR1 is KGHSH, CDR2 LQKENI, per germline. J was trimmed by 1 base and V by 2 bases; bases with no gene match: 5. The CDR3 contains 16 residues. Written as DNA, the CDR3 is TGTGCCAGCTCACCAACGACGACAGGGGGCACAGATACGCAGTATTTT. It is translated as CASSPTTTGGTDTQYF.

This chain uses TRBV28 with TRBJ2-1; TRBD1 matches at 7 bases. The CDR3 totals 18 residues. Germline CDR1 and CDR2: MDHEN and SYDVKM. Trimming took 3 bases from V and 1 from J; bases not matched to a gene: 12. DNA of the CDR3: TGTGCCAGCAGTTTGTCCCTGGCGTCAGGGGGATCCTACAATGAGCAGTTCTTC. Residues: CASSLSLASGGSYNEQFF. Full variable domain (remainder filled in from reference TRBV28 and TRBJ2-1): DVKVTQSSRYLVKRTGEKVFLECVQDMDHENMFWYRQDPGLGLRLIYFSYDVKMKEKGDIPEGYSVSREKKERFSLILESASTNQTSMYLCASSLSLASGGSYNEQFFGPGTRLTVL.

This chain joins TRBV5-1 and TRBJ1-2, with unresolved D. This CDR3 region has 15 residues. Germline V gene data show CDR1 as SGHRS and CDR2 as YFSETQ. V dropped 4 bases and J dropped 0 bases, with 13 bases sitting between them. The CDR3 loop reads CASSPHTSTNYGYTF. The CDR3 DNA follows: TGCGCCAGCAGCCCACATACTTCCACTAACTATGGCTACACCTTC.

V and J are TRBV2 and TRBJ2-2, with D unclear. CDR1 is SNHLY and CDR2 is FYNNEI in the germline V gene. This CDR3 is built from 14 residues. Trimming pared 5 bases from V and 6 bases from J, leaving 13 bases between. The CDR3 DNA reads TGTGCCAGCAGTCCGGGCAGGATGCCCGGGGAGCTGTTTTTT. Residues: CASSPGRMPGELFF.

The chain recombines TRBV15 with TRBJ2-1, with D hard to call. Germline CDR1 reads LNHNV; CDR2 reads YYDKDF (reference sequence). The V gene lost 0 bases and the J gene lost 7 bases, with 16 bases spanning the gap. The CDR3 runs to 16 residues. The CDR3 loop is CATSRDLDPTWNEQFF. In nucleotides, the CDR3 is TGTGCCACCAGCAGAGATTTAGACCCGACCTGGAATGAGCAGTTCTTC.

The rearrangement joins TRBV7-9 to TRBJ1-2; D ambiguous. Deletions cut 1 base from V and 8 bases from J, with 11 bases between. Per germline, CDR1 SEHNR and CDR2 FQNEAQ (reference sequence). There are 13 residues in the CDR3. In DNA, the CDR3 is TGTGCCAGCAGCTTAGTGGGCGGGCAGGGCTACACCTTC. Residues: CASSLVGGQGYTF.

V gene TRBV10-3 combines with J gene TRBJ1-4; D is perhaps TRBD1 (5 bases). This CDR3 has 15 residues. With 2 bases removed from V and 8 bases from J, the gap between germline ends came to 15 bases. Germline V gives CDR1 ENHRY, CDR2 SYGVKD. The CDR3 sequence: CAISEETGVGEKLFF. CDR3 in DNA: TGTGCCATCAGTGAGGAAACGGGGGTGGGCGAAAAACTGTTTTTT.

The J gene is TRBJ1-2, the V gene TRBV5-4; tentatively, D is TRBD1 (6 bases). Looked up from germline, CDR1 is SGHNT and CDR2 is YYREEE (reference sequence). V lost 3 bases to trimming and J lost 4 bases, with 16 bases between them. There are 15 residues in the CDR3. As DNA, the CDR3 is TGTGCCAGCAGCTCTGCGGGGGGCGCAATCTATGGCTACACCTTC. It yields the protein CASSSAGGAIYGYTF. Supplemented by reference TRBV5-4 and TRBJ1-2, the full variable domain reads ETGVTQSPTHLIKTRGQQVTLRCSSQSGHNTVSWYQQALGQGPQFIFQYYREEENGRGNFPPRFSGLQFPNYSSELNVNALELDDSALYLCASSSAGGAIYGYTFGSGTRLTVV.

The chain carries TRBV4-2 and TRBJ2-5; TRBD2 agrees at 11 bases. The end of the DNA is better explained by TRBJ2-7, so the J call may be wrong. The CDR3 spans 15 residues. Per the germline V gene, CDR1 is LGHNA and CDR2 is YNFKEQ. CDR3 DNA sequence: TGTGCCAGCAGCCAACTAGCGGGAGGAATCTTCGAGCAGTACTTC. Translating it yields CASSQLAGGIFEQYF.

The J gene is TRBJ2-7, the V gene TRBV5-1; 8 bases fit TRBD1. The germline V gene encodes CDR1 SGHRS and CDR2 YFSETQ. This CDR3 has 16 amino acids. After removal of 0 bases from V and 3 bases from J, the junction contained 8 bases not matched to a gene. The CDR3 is CASSLELGQAIYEQYF. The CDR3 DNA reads TGCGCCAGCAGCTTGGAATTGGGACAGGCCATCTACGAGCAGTACTTC.

CDR3 protein: CASSIRWGRVGPEAFF. CDR3 coding DNA: TGTGCCAGTAGTATAAGGTGGGGCAGGGTAGGCCCTGAAGCTTTCTTT. V gene TRBV19 combines with J gene TRBJ1-1, with a possible D match to TRBD1 (5 bases). Germline assignment: CDR1 LNHDA and CDR2 SQIVND (reference sequence). The ends were cut back, 2 bases at V and 6 bases at J, with 19 bases in the middle. This CDR3 region has 16 residues.

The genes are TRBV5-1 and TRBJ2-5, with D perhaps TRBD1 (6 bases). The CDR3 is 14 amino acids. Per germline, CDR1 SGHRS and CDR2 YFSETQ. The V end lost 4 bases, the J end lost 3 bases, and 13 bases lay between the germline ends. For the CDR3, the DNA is TGCGCCAGCAGCGTCGGGACACTTGAAGAGACCCAGTACTTC. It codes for CASSVGTLEETQYF. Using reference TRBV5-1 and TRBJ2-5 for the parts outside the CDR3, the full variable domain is KAGVTQTPRYLIKTRGQQVTLSCSPISGHRSVSWYQQTPGQGLQFLFEYFSETQRNKGNFPGRFSGRQFSNSRSEMNVSTLELGDSALYLCASSVGTLEETQYFGPGTRLLVL.

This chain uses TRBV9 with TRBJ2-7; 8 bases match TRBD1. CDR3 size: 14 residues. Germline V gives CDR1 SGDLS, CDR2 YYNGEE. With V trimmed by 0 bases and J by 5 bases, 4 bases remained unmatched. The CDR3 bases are TGTGCCAGCAGCGTAGGACAGGGGAACCACGAGCAGTACTTC. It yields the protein CASSVGQGNHEQYF.